This is a list of T cell receptor beta chains from one sample in a study of cytomegalovirus exposure and HLA in healthy donors. Data came from immunoSEQ multiplex PCR; TCRdb stores just in-frame clones and leaves some out. The sample lists around 58,000 clones; about 69% were seen once. The sequenced material came from PBMCs. Receptors originate from a man aged 40-49 years in good health and CMV-seropositive. The CDR3 runs from the conserved cysteine through the conserved F or W. Fields, in order: clone size, J gene, D gene, V gene, CDR3 protein, CDR3 DNA. D genes are given only for firm matches. Not every row has a clone size; where given, it reads once, few, many or a size class.

abundance: -
j_gene: TRBJ2-3
d_gene: -
v_gene: TRBV2
CDR3aa: CASDGRAEGTSTDTQYF
CDR3nt: TGTGCCAGCGATGGTAGGGCCGAGGGTACTAGCACAGATACGCAGTATTTT

abundance: -
j_gene: TRBJ1-2
d_gene: TRBD1
v_gene: TRBV2
CDR3aa: CASSPRTGSNYGYTF
CDR3nt: TGTGCCAGCAGTCCCCGGACAGGCAGTAACTATGGCTACACCTTC

abundance: -
j_gene: TRBJ1-5
d_gene: -
v_gene: TRBV19
CDR3aa: CASRSGDGNQPQHF
CDR3nt: TGTGCCAGTAGGTCCGGGGATGGCAATCAGCCCCAGCATTTT

abundance: -
j_gene: TRBJ2-7
d_gene: -
v_gene: TRBV25-1
CDR3aa: CASSSGKEVGITNYEQYF
CDR3nt: TGTGCCAGCAGTTCCGGGAAAGAGGTCGGGATCACTAACTACGAGCAGTACTTC

abundance: -
j_gene: TRBJ1-2
d_gene: -
v_gene: TRBV18
CDR3aa: CASSPEQGDSYGYTF
CDR3nt: TGTGCCAGCTCACCGGAACAGGGTGATAGCTATGGCTACACCTTC

abundance: -
j_gene: TRBJ2-7
d_gene: -
v_gene: TRBV4-2
CDR3aa: CASSQATGQSYEQYF
CDR3nt: TGTGCCAGCAGCCAAGCTACAGGACAGTCCTACGAGCAGTACTTC

abundance: few
j_gene: TRBJ2-7
d_gene: TRBD1
v_gene: TRBV11-3
CDR3aa: CASSPPGDRPYPHEQYF
CDR3nt: TGTGCCAGCAGCCCACCCGGGGACAGGCCCTATCCCCACGAGCAGTACTTC

abundance: -
j_gene: TRBJ1-2
d_gene: TRBD1
v_gene: TRBV4-2
CDR3aa: CASSQRLQGVDGYTF
CDR3nt: TGTGCCAGCAGCCAGCGCCTACAGGGGGTGGATGGCTACACCTTC

abundance: -
j_gene: TRBJ1-5
d_gene: -
v_gene: TRBV19
CDR3aa: CASSEGLSNQPQHF
CDR3nt: TGTGCCAGTAGCGAGGGTCTAAGCAATCAGCCCCAGCATTTT

abundance: -
j_gene: TRBJ1-2
d_gene: TRBD1
v_gene: TRBV19
CDR3aa: CASSGTGAYGYTF
CDR3nt: TGTGCCAGTAGTGGGACAGGAGCTTATGGCTACACCTTC

abundance: once
j_gene: TRBJ1-5
d_gene: -
v_gene: TRBV19
CDR3aa: CASSPDGDNQPQHF
CDR3nt: TGTGCCAGTAGTCCGGACGGGGACAATCAGCCCCAGCATTTT

abundance: -
j_gene: TRBJ1-1
d_gene: -
v_gene: TRBV11-2
CDR3aa: CASSPTTGGGEAFF
CDR3nt: TGTGCCAGCAGCCCGACCACGGGAGGCGGAGAAGCTTTCTTT

abundance: -
j_gene: TRBJ2-1
d_gene: -
v_gene: TRBV5-4
CDR3aa: CASSLQGSNNEQFF
CDR3nt: TGTGCCAGCAGCTTGCAGGGATCCAACAATGAGCAGTTCTTC

abundance: -
j_gene: TRBJ2-5
d_gene: TRBD2
v_gene: TRBV2
CDR3aa: CASKTTTGTKQETQYF
CDR3nt: TGTGCCAGCAAAACGACCACCGGGACTAAACAAGAGACCCAGTACTTC

abundance: -
j_gene: TRBJ1-5
d_gene: TRBD1
v_gene: TRBV2
CDR3aa: CASSEGGGFGQPQHF
CDR3nt: TGTGCCAGCAGTGAAGGAGGGGGCTTCGGGCAGCCCCAGCATTTT

abundance: -
j_gene: TRBJ1-5
d_gene: -
v_gene: TRBV14
CDR3aa: CASSQPGGLRMGNQPQHF
CDR3nt: TGTGCCAGCAGCCAACCTGGCGGGTTACGAATGGGCAATCAGCCCCAGCATTTT

abundance: -
j_gene: TRBJ1-3
d_gene: -
v_gene: TRBV19
CDR3aa: CASSIQFSGNTIYF
CDR3nt: TGTGCCAGTAGTATACAGTTCTCTGGAAACACCATATATTTT

abundance: once
j_gene: TRBJ2-7
d_gene: TRBD2
v_gene: TRBV27
CDR3aa: CASSLTAGSTYEQYF
CDR3nt: TGTGCCAGCAGTTTAACAGCGGGGAGCACCTACGAGCAGTACTTC

abundance: -
j_gene: TRBJ1-1
d_gene: -
v_gene: TRBV7-6
CDR3aa: CASSLATAGLNTEAFF
CDR3nt: TGTGCCAGCAGCTTAGCGACGGCAGGACTTAACACTGAAGCTTTCTTT

abundance: -
j_gene: TRBJ1-1
d_gene: TRBD1
v_gene: TRBV10-2
CDR3aa: CASSVWDSQNTEAFF
CDR3nt: TGCGCCAGCAGTGTTTGGGACAGTCAGAACACTGAAGCTTTCTTT

abundance: once
j_gene: TRBJ2-3
d_gene: -
v_gene: TRBV6-5
CDR3aa: CASSYSWGSSTDTQYF
CDR3nt: TGTGCCAGCAGTTACTCGTGGGGCTCTAGCACAGATACGCAGTATTTT

abundance: few
j_gene: TRBJ2-1
d_gene: -
v_gene: TRBV19
CDR3aa: CASTHGGQQFF
CDR3nt: TGTGCCAGTACCCACGGGGGACAGCAGTTCTTC

abundance: -
j_gene: TRBJ2-1
d_gene: TRBD2
v_gene: TRBV15
CDR3aa: CATSRYSSGGSNEQFF
CDR3nt: TGTGCCACCAGCAGATACTCTAGCGGGGGCTCCAATGAGCAGTTCTTC

abundance: -
j_gene: TRBJ2-6
d_gene: TRBD2
v_gene: TRBV6-5
CDR3aa: CASRPGGSGANVLTF
CDR3nt: TGTGCCAGCAGGCCCGGGGGGAGTGGGGCCAACGTCCTGACTTTC

abundance: -
j_gene: TRBJ2-7
d_gene: -
v_gene: TRBV5-1
CDR3aa: CASSLGQETYEQYF
CDR3nt: TGCGCCAGCAGCTTGGGACAGGAGACGTACGAGCAGTACTTC

abundance: few
j_gene: TRBJ1-1
d_gene: TRBD1
v_gene: TRBV11-2
CDR3aa: CASSSHRGRGTEAFF
CDR3nt: TGTGCCAGCAGCTCCCACAGGGGGCGAGGCACTGAAGCTTTCTTT

abundance: -
j_gene: TRBJ2-7
d_gene: -
v_gene: TRBV9
CDR3aa: CASSVGGGSEQYF
CDR3nt: TGTGCCAGCAGCGTAGGCGGGGGCTCCGAGCAGTACTTC

abundance: -
j_gene: TRBJ1-2
d_gene: -
v_gene: TRBV29-1
CDR3aa: CSVEEEADYGYTF
CDR3nt: TGCAGCGTTGAAGAAGAGGCTGATTATGGCTACACCTTC

abundance: -
j_gene: TRBJ1-2
d_gene: -
v_gene: TRBV28
CDR3aa: CASRGGSDGYTF
CDR3nt: TGTGCCAGCCGTGGGGGGAGCGATGGCTACACCTTC

abundance: few
j_gene: TRBJ1-1
d_gene: TRBD1
v_gene: TRBV4-1
CDR3aa: CASSQNRGEAFF
CDR3nt: TGCGCCAGCAGCCAAAACAGGGGTGAAGCTTTCTTT

abundance: -
j_gene: TRBJ1-2
d_gene: -
v_gene: TRBV5-6
CDR3aa: CASSWDQGNYGYTF
CDR3nt: TGTGCCAGCAGCTGGGACCAGGGGAACTATGGCTACACCTTC

abundance: -
j_gene: TRBJ1-2
d_gene: -
v_gene: TRBV30
CDR3aa: CAWSVGGGANGYTF
CDR3nt: TGTGCCTGGAGTGTAGGTGGGGGCGCCAATGGCTACACCTTC

abundance: -
j_gene: TRBJ2-2
d_gene: -
v_gene: TRBV21-1
CDR3aa: CASSKMSRIRQDRVGSGELFF
CDR3nt: TGTGCCAGCAGCAAAATGTCTAGAATTCGGCAAGACAGGGTCGGCTCCGGGGAGCTGTTTTTT

abundance: -
j_gene: TRBJ1-6
d_gene: TRBD1
v_gene: TRBV13
CDR3aa: CASSFGQGSSPLHF
CDR3nt: TGTGCCAGCAGCTTTGGACAGGGTAGTTCACCCCTCCACTTT

abundance: once
j_gene: TRBJ1-2
d_gene: TRBD1
v_gene: TRBV5-4
CDR3aa: CASMPGTGTESYGYTF
CDR3nt: TGTGCCAGCATGCCAGGGACAGGGACCGAATCCTATGGCTACACCTTC

abundance: -
j_gene: TRBJ2-3
d_gene: TRBD2
v_gene: TRBV6-1
CDR3aa: CASSSSGGGADTQYF
CDR3nt: TGTGCCAGCAGTTCTAGCGGGGGTGGGGCAGATACGCAGTATTTT

abundance: once
j_gene: TRBJ2-2
d_gene: -
v_gene: TRBV11-3
CDR3aa: CASSLEATGELFF
CDR3nt: TGTGCCAGCAGCTTAGAAGCGACCGGGGAGCTGTTTTTT

abundance: -
j_gene: TRBJ2-7
d_gene: -
v_gene: TRBV5-4
CDR3aa: CASNLGPSYEQYF
CDR3nt: TGTGCCAGCAACCTTGGGCCTTCCTACGAGCAGTACTTC

abundance: -
j_gene: TRBJ1-2
d_gene: TRBD1
v_gene: TRBV5-1
CDR3aa: CASRSGTVYGYTF
CDR3nt: TGCGCCAGCAGGTCCGGGACAGTCTATGGCTACACCTTC

abundance: -
j_gene: TRBJ2-1
d_gene: -
v_gene: TRBV18
CDR3aa: CASSRDSDNEQFF
CDR3nt: TGTGCCAGCTCACGGGACTCGGACAATGAGCAGTTCTTC

abundance: few
j_gene: TRBJ1-2
d_gene: -
v_gene: TRBV7-2
CDR3aa: CASSPTGSYGYTF
CDR3nt: TGTGCCAGCAGCCCGACAGGTTCATATGGCTACACCTTC

abundance: -
j_gene: TRBJ2-7
d_gene: -
v_gene: TRBV7-3
CDR3aa: CASSWNQGYEQYF
CDR3nt: TGTGCCAGCAGCTGGAATCAGGGGTACGAGCAGTACTTC

abundance: -
j_gene: TRBJ2-2
d_gene: -
v_gene: TRBV2
CDR3aa: CASSDQGNTGELFF
CDR3nt: TGTGCCAGCAGTGATCAGGGTAACACCGGGGAGCTGTTTTTT

abundance: -
j_gene: TRBJ1-2
d_gene: TRBD1
v_gene: TRBV6-6
CDR3aa: CASSSQGNGYTF
CDR3nt: TGTGCCAGCAGTTCACAGGGGAATGGCTACACCTTC

abundance: few
j_gene: TRBJ1-2
d_gene: -
v_gene: TRBV5-4
CDR3aa: CASSPTRQNYGYTF
CDR3nt: TGTGCCAGCAGCCCCACGCGGCAGAACTATGGCTACACCTTC